This T cell receptor beta chain was observed in a study of blood T cells in healthy people across ages. Per germline, CDR1 SEHNR and CDR2 FQNEAQ (reference sequence). V lost 4 bases, J lost 0 bases, and 15 bases lay in between. The CDR3 runs to 16 residues. A sample-barcoded 5' primer and a J-beta primer mix were used in a second PCR of roughly 6 to 11 cycles. One entry per CDR3 protein results from TCRdb running MiXCR on the 5' RACE reads. The repertoire has more than 650,000 distinct CDR3 sequences, approximately 55% of them found once; the top ten carry roughly two fifths. The sequence was collected from a man older than 75 in good health. V and J are TRBV7-9 and TRBJ1-1; D is perhaps TRBD1 (6 bases). What was sequenced was blood. CDR3 residues: CASSSQRTALNTEAFF. CDR3 in DNA: TGTGCCAGCAGCTCACAGAGGACAGCCCTGAACACTGAAGCTTTCTTT.